Listed here is a single T cell receptor beta chain. The CDR3 totals 13 residues. Germline V gives CDR1 SGHRS, CDR2 YFSETQ. The V and J ends lost 4 bases and 8 bases respectively, with 15 bases between them. This sample was taken from a study of blood T cell repertoires in COVID-19. This table comes from immunoSEQ multiplex PCR, and its TCRdb copy is limited to in-frame clones, with some not included. The profile shows 200,000 to 250,000 clones, 86% of them singletons. This receptor was taken from a woman aged 45-65 years in a cohort exposed to, infected with or recovered from COVID-19 (not recorded which). The chain couples TRBV5-1 to TRBJ1-2; no clear D gene. The sequencing sample was made of PBMCs or T cells enriched from blood (not recorded which). CDR3 amino acids: CASSPGGMLGYTF. The CDR3 coding sequence is TGCGCCAGCAGCCCGGGAGGGATGTTGGGCTACACCTTC.